The 24 T cell receptor beta chains given below trace back to one sample, sequenced in a study of regulatory T cells in long-lasting Graves disease. Combining iRepertoire HTBI primers with Arm-PCR of CDR3 regions, the authors built TCR beta libraries. TCRdb fed the multiplex PCR reads into MiXCR, producing one record per CDR3 protein. The table includes 560,000 or so distinct CDR3 sequences, 15% to 20% detected once. Time point indicated: newly diagnosed GD, antithyroid drugs for less than 3 months. There was RNA extracted from PBMCs, and the TCR library was made from it. The same data also went into a second study, on T cells in Graves' hyperthyroidism and ophthalmopathy.

The material sequenced was peripheral blood mononuclear cells (PBMCs), taken at new diagnosis, from a patient treated with antithyroid drugs. The source is a man between 18 and 35 years old with Graves disease.

This clonotype appeared many times. V and J are TRBV2 and TRBJ2-7; no definite D call. Germline CDR1 is SNHLY and CDR2 is FYNNEI. The CDR3 spans 12 residues. V shed 7 bases and J shed 6 bases, with 13 bases lying between them. This CDR3 is CASNPSVGEQYF. The CDR3 DNA reads as TGTGCCAGCAACCCCAGTGTGGGCGAGCAGTACTTC. Full variable domain (missing parts from reference TRBV2 and TRBJ2-7): EPEVTQTPSHQVTQMGQEVILRCVPISNHLYFYWYRQILGQKVEFLVSFYNNEISEKSEIFDDQFSVERPDGSNFTLKIRSTKLEDSAMYFCASNPSVGEQYFGPGTRLTVT.

As concerns this clonotype: At one end the junction does not follow the germline gene, possibly because of a read error. The rearrangement uses TRBV4-1 and TRBJ2-1, with D possibly matching TRBD2 (6 bases). Germline V gene lookup returns CDR1 MGHRA and CDR2 YSYEKL. The CDR3 consists of 14 residues. CDR3 region: CASSQPEGYNEQFF. The CDR3 region has the DNA TGTGCCAGCAGCCAACCGGAGGGGTACAATGAGCAGTTCTTC.

The sample holds many counts of this clonotype. The chain employs TRBV7-9 and TRBJ2-3; D is unresolved. CDR3 length: 13 residues. V was clipped by 4 bases and J by 3 bases, with 8 bases between them. CDR1 and CDR2 from the germline V gene are SEHNR and FQNEAQ (reference sequence). CDR3 DNA: TGTGCCAGCAGCTCTACCGTGACAGATACGCAGTATTTT. It codes for CASSSTVTDTQYF. Full variable domain (rest looked up from reference TRBV7-9 and TRBJ2-3): DTGVSQNPRHKITKRGQNVTFRCDPISEHNRLYWYRQTLGQGPEFLTYFQNEAQLEKSRLLSDRFSAERPKGSFSTLEIQRTEQGDSAMYLCASSSTVTDTQYFGPGTRLTVL.

This clonotype has ten or more counts. The J gene is TRBJ2-7, the V gene TRBV15; unclear D gene. V lost 5 bases and J 3 bases, leaving 17 bases between the germline ends. The CDR3 consists of 15 residues. Germline V gene data show CDR1 as LNHNV and CDR2 as YYDKDF (reference sequence). As DNA, the CDR3 is TGTGCCACCAGCGCGGACGGATTTCTACTCTACGAGCAGTACTTC. This gives the protein CATSADGFLLYEQYF.

This clonotype was detected ten times or more. The rearrangement joins TRBV20-1 to TRBJ2-1; D is unresolved. The CDR3 has 13 amino acids. CDR1 is DFQATT, CDR2 SNEGSKA, per germline (reference sequence). The V end was cut by 2 bases, the J end by 6 bases, with 11 bases between. CDR3 sequence: CSARPDLRNEQFF. DNA of the CDR3: TGCAGTGCTAGACCGGACCTCCGCAATGAGCAGTTCTTC.

The table lists this clonotype with many counts. This chain uses TRBV10-3 with TRBJ2-7; 9 nucleotides align to TRBD1. V was clipped by 10 bases and J by 2 bases; unmatched bases: 12. This CDR3 comprises 15 residues. Germline V lookup: CDR1 ENHRY, CDR2 SYGVKD. CDR3 sequence: CATTPGTGRTYEQYF. DNA for the CDR3: TGTGCCACCACACCCGGGACAGGGAGGACCTACGAGCAGTACTTC.

The table lists this clonotype with a few counts. At one end, the junction sequence differs from germline, possibly due to a read error. This chain links TRBV29-1 with TRBJ2-1, with 12 bases fitting TRBD2. The CDR3 runs to 17 residues. Germline assignment: CDR1 SQVTM and CDR2 ANQGSEA. This chain's CDR3 is CSVPGTSGLSSYNEQFF. The CDR3 nucleotides are TGCAGCGTTCCTGGGACTAGCGGGTTGAGCTCCTACAATGAGCAATTCTTC.

Many counts were recorded for this clonotype. This chain links TRBV7-8 with TRBJ2-5; tentative D call: TRBD2 (5 bases). CDR1 and CDR2 from the germline V gene are SGHVS and FQNEAQ. V dropped 4 bases and J dropped 1 base, with 16 bases sitting between them. CDR3 size: 16 residues. The chain's CDR3 is CASSSHWTGFQETQYF. For the CDR3, the DNA is TGTGCCAGCAGCTCCCACTGGACGGGATTCCAAGAGACCCAGTACTTC.

CDR3 in DNA: TGTGCCAGCAGCAACGCCGGGACAGGGGGCGGCGAGCAGTACTTC. Translation: CASSNAGTGGGEQYF. The V and J genes are TRBV11-2 and TRBJ2-7; 12 nucleotides line up with TRBD1. The CDR3 consists of 15 residues. With 5 bases clipped from V and 6 bases from J, the junction kept 8 bases outside the gene matches. Germline CDR1 and CDR2: SGHAT and FQNNGV.

The V and J genes are TRBV14 and TRBJ2-3, with D uncertain. V lost 3 bases and J lost 9, with 10 bases in between. There are 12 residues in the CDR3. Germline CDR1 SGHDN, CDR2 FVKESK. The CDR3 DNA reads TGTGCCAGCAGCCAGGCAGGACCCACGCAGTATTTT. This sequence encodes CASSQAGPTQYF.

This clonotype has more than one count but fewer than ten. This rearrangement joins TRBV29-1 to TRBJ2-5; D call uncertain. Germline V gives CDR1 SQVTM, CDR2 ANQGSEA. The CDR3 has 13 amino acids. V lost 1 base and J 1 base, leaving 7 bases between the germline ends. CDR3 residues: CSVEGRIQETQYF. For the CDR3, the DNA is TGCAGCGTTGAAGGTCGGATCCAAGAGACCCAGTACTTC. The full variable domain, with the rest looked up from reference TRBV29-1 and TRBJ2-5, is SAVISQKPSRDICQRGTSLTIQCQVDSQVTMMFWYRQQPGQSLTLIATANQGSEATYESGFVIDKFPISRPNLTFSTLTVSNMSPEDSSIYLCSVEGRIQETQYFGPGTRLLVL.

This clonotype was observed a handful of times. The V call is TRBV9, the J call TRBJ1-5; 7 bases are shared with TRBD1. Germline V gives CDR1 SGDLS, CDR2 YYNGEE. The length of the CDR3 is 15 residues. The junction had 6 bases not matched to a gene; V was cut back by 1 base and J by 5 bases. The DNA of the CDR3 is TGTGCCAGCAGCGTATCGGGGACAGAATATCAGCCCCAGCATTTT. This translates into CASSVSGTEYQPQHF.

The J gene is TRBJ2-3, the V gene TRBV7-9, with D perhaps given as TRBD1 or TRBD2 (7 bases each). Deletions cut 3 bases from V and 4 bases from J, with 14 bases between. Germline CDR1 SEHNR, CDR2 FQNEAQ (reference sequence). This CDR3 is built from 15 residues. The CDR3 DNA reads TGTGCCAGCAGCTTGGGGAGGGGGCGGTCAGATACGCAGTATTTT. Its protein is CASSLGRGRSDTQYF. Using reference TRBV7-9 and TRBJ2-3 for the parts outside the CDR3, the full variable domain is DTGVSQNPRHKITKRGQNVTFRCDPISEHNRLYWYRQTLGQGPEFLTYFQNEAQLEKSRLLSDRFSAERPKGSFSTLEIQRTEQGDSAMYLCASSLGRGRSDTQYFGPGTRLTVL.

The sample holds many counts of this clonotype. The rearrangement uses TRBV3-1 and TRBJ1-2, with 7 bases lining up with TRBD1. The junction had 4 bases not matched to a gene; V was cut back by 4 bases and J by 8 bases. The CDR3 runs 12 residues. The germline CDR1 and CDR2 sequences are LGHDT and YNNKEL (reference sequence). The CDR3 DNA follows: TGTGCCAGCAGCCCCTGGGGACAGGGCTACACCTTC. Translating gives CASSPWGQGYTF.

This clonotype has ten or more counts. The CDR3 DNA reads TGTGCCAGCTCACCGAACAGGGACACCGGGGAGCTGTTTTTT. Protein product: CASSPNRDTGELFF. J is TRBJ2-2 and V is TRBV18; the D gene is possibly TRBD1 (6 bases). Germline V gives CDR1 KGHSH, CDR2 LQKENI. CDR3 size: 14 residues. The V and J ends lost 3 bases and 3 bases respectively, with 8 bases between them.

The table lists this clonotype with many counts. V usage is TRBV13 and J usage is TRBJ2-5; 7 bases agree with TRBD1. The V segment lost 1 base and the J segment 5 bases; nucleotides outside the gene matches: 7. Germline values: CDR1 PRHDT, CDR2 FYEKMQ (reference sequence). The CDR3 runs 15 residues. CDR3 nucleotide sequence: TGTGCCAGCAGCTTAGCGCCCGGACAGGCTGAGACCCAGTACTTC. Translation gives CASSLAPGQAETQYF.

Notes on this clonotype: A clone one base away is much larger, so this may be a read error. The V call is TRBV3-1, the J call TRBJ2-2, with D possibly matching TRBD1 (6 bases). Trimming stripped 2 bases from V and 1 base from J, with 8 bases between. The germline gives CDR1 LGHDT, CDR2 YNNKEL (reference sequence). This CDR3 has 15 amino acids. The DNA of the CDR3 is TGTGCCAGCAGCCAACGGACAGAGAACACCGGGGAGCTGTTTTTT. Amino acid sequence: CASSQRTENTGELFF.

This clonotype was seen many times. The chain combines TRBV2 with TRBJ1-3, with 9 bases that match TRBD1. The CDR3 consists of 18 residues. With V trimmed by 2 bases and J by 1 base, 9 bases remained unmatched. Germline assignment: CDR1 SNHLY and CDR2 FYNNEI. CDR3 sequence reads: CASSERTSGTGSGNTIYF. CDR3 DNA: TGTGCCAGCAGTGAACGCACTAGTGGGACAGGGTCTGGAAACACCATATATTTT.

The chain uses TRBV20-1 and TRBJ1-5; TRBD1 aligns across 7 bases. This CDR3 spans 14 amino acids. V shed 6 bases and J 5 bases; nucleotides not matched to a gene: 10. Germline CDR1 reads DFQATT; CDR2 reads SNEGSKA (reference sequence). CDR3 protein: CSALTGFEDQPQHF. CDR3 coding DNA: TGCAGTGCCCTGACAGGGTTCGAAGATCAGCCCCAGCATTTT.

CDR3 sequence reads: CASSQGSEVDEQFF. CDR3 DNA sequence: TGTGCCAGCAGCCAAGGATCGGAGGTGGATGAGCAGTTCTTC. The J gene is TRBJ2-1, the V gene TRBV4-2, with a possible D match to TRBD2 (5 bases). Germline V gene lookup returns CDR1 LGHNA and CDR2 YNFKEQ. The ends were cut back, 1 base at V and 8 bases at J, with 12 bases in the middle. This CDR3 contains 14 residues.

This clonotype appeared many times. The chain recombines TRBV30 with TRBJ2-5, with a tentative D call TRBD1 (6 bases). The ends were cut back, 4 bases at V and 5 bases at J, with 14 bases in the middle. Germline V gene sequence: CDR1 GTSNPN, CDR2 SVGIG (reference sequence). There are 13 residues in the CDR3. CDR3 sequence (DNA): TGTGCCTGGACACAGGGCATAGGGGAGACCCAGTACTTC. Its protein product is CAWTQGIGETQYF.

The chain recombines TRBV20-1 with TRBJ2-7; 7 positions agree with TRBD1. The CDR3 runs to 15 residues. In germline, CDR1 is DFQATT, CDR2 SNEGSKA (reference sequence). V lost 0 bases and J lost 4; bases outside the gene matches: 9. In DNA form, the CDR3 reads TGCAGTGCTAGAGACAGACAGGGTCCGGCGTACGAGCAGTACTTC. Translation: CSARDRQGPAYEQYF.

This clonotype was seen ten or more times. The chain joins TRBV2 to TRBJ1-1; D is unresolved. The CDR3 sequence is 13 residues long. Germline-derived CDR1 and CDR2 are SNHLY and FYNNEI. Trimming took 7 bases from V and 2 from J, leaving 11 bases between them. The CDR3 DNA follows: TGTGCCAGCATTCTTCGGCTTAACACTGAAGCTTTCTTT. The encoded protein is CASILRLNTEAFF.

The chain employs TRBV20-1 and TRBJ2-7; D ambiguous. The V gene lost 0 bases and the J gene lost 2 bases, with 11 bases spanning the gap. The CDR3 length is 14 residues. Germline V gene sequence: CDR1 DFQATT, CDR2 SNEGSKA (reference sequence). CDR3 sequence (DNA): TGCAGTGCTAGAGAGGTCGGGTCCACCTACGAGCAGTACTTC. Its protein is CSAREVGSTYEQYF.